One sample yielded the 9 T cell receptor beta chains listed below, sequenced in a study of blood T cell repertoires in COVID-19. Sequencing was performed with immunoSEQ multiplex PCR; in TCRdb, only in-frame clones are kept and a portion is missing. This table holds around 68,000 clones, approximately 88% found once. What was sequenced was peripheral blood. The receptors derive from a woman aged 45-59 years with acute or convalescent COVID-19.

The chain recombines TRBV27 with TRBJ2-7; 15 positions match TRBD2. J lost 8 bases, V lost 5 bases, and 10 bases had no gene match. CDR1 is MNHEY and CDR2 is SMNVEV in the germline V gene (reference sequence). This CDR3 spans 16 amino acids. DNA for the CDR3: TGTGCCAGCAGTCCCCGGACTAGCGGGAGGGAGCGTAAGCAGTACTTC. This codes for CASSPRTSGRERKQYF.

This CDR3 is CATSPGGRRTYTQYF. CDR3 nucleotides: TGTGCCACCAGCCCCGGGGGGAGGAGAACCTATACGCAGTATTTT. The J gene is TRBJ2-3, the V gene TRBV15; 7 nucleotides align to TRBD2. The CDR3 has 15 residues. Germline lookup yields CDR1 LNHNV and CDR2 YYDKDF (reference sequence). The junction had 12 bases not matched to a gene; V was cut back by 5 bases and J by 7 bases.

V gene TRBV12-3 or TRBV12-4 combines with J gene TRBJ1-2, with no clear D. The length of the CDR3 is 12 residues. V lost 1 base, J lost 8 bases, and 8 bases lay in between. CDR3 protein: CASSLGWRGYTF. The CDR3 nucleotides are TGTGCCAGCAGTTTAGGTTGGCGGGGCTACACCTTC.

The chain combines TRBV25-1 with TRBJ1-5; D may be TRBD1 (5 bases). V lost 5 bases and J lost 2, with 13 bases in between. CDR1 and CDR2 (germline): MGHDK, SYGVNS. This CDR3 spans 15 amino acids. The chain's CDR3 is CASSQTGVGNQPQHF. In DNA form, the CDR3 reads TGTGCCAGCAGTCAAACGGGGGTGGGCAATCAGCCCCAGCATTTT.

This chain connects TRBV18 to TRBJ2-5, with a possible D match to TRBD2 (5 bases). The germline CDR1 and CDR2 sequences are KGHSH and LQKENI. This CDR3 has 16 residues. Trimming took off 3 bases at V and 2 bases at J, with 16 bases between the two ends. CDR3 protein: CASSPGGGFKQETQYF. The CDR3 bases are TGTGCCAGCTCACCTGGCGGCGGGTTTAAACAAGAGACCCAGTACTTC.

The rearrangement uses TRBV5-5 and TRBJ1-4; TRBD1 is a possible D gene (6 bases). V lost 0 bases to trimming and J lost 8 bases, with 14 bases between them. This CDR3 contains 15 residues. Germline V gives CDR1 SGHKS, CDR2 YYEKEE (reference sequence). The CDR3 coding sequence is TGTGCCAGCAGCTTGGCGTACGACAGGTCCGAAAAACTGTTTTTT. Its translation is CASSLAYDRSEKLFF.

V is TRBV28 and J is TRBJ1-5; TRBD1 is a possible D gene (6 bases). With 6 bases removed from V and 16 bases from J, the gap between germline ends came to 22 bases. In germline, CDR1 is MDHEN, CDR2 SYDVKM. CDR3 size: 13 residues. CDR3 DNA: TGTGCCAGCAGCCCCCGTGCCGGGACACCCGTTCATTTT. This sequence encodes CASSPRAGTPVHF.

The V and J genes are TRBV6-5 and TRBJ1-4; D perhaps matches TRBD1 (5 bases). Deletions cut 0 bases from V and 8 bases from J, with 13 bases between. This CDR3 contains 15 residues. Germline CDR1 MNHEY, CDR2 SVGAGI. CDR3 bases: TGTGCCAGCAGTTACTCCCCCATCACAGGCGAAAAACTGTTTTTT. It codes for CASSYSPITGEKLFF.

The chain combines TRBV9 with TRBJ2-3; D is perhaps TRBD1 (6 bases). The CDR3 runs 14 residues. Germline assignment: CDR1 SGDLS and CDR2 YYNGEE. Trimming took 0 bases from V and 1 from J, leaving 6 bases between them. The CDR3 loop reads CASSVGTGTDTQYF. CDR3 nucleotide sequence: TGTGCCAGCAGCGTAGGGACAGGCACAGATACGCAGTATTTT. Variable domain in full (rest from reference TRBV9 and TRBJ2-3): DSGVTQTPKHLITATGQRVTLRCSPRSGDLSVYWYQQSLDQGLQFLIQYYNGEERAKGNILERFSAQQFPDLHSELNLSSLELGDSALYFCASSVGTGTDTQYFGPGTRLTVL.